Below, 19 T cell receptor beta chains from the same sample are listed, as sequenced in a study of blood T cells in healthy people across ages. Then a second PCR, running roughly 7 to 11 cycles, was carried out with a sample-barcoded 5' primer and a J-beta primer mix. TCRdb re-called the 5' RACE reads through MiXCR, storing one row per CDR3 protein. The repertoire holds approximately 1.5 million distinct CDR3 sequences, with approximately 43% as singletons. Sequenced: blood. Receptor source: a woman in her late teens or twenties in good health.

J is TRBJ1-2 and V is TRBV6-5, with TRBD1 matching over 9 bases. Germline V gene sequence: CDR1 MNHEY, CDR2 SVGAGI. With 6 bases clipped from V and 2 bases from J, the junction kept 7 bases outside the gene matches. The CDR3 is 15 amino acids. This chain's CDR3 is CASREDRGVNYGYTF. The CDR3 DNA sequence: TGTGCCAGCAGAGAGGACAGGGGAGTAAACTATGGCTACACCTTC.

V gene TRBV29-1 combines with J gene TRBJ1-3; D remains ambiguous. CDR3 length: 17 residues. Trimming pared 4 bases from V and 4 bases from J, leaving 23 bases between. Germline-derived CDR1 and CDR2 are SQVTM and ANQGSEA. The chain's CDR3 is CSVVVSGSGSTGNTIYF. In DNA form, the CDR3 reads TGCAGCGTTGTTGTGTCGGGGTCCGGATCCACCGGAAACACCATATATTTT.

The chain carries TRBV21-1 and TRBJ1-1. TRBV21-1 is marked as a pseudogene. This CDR3 has 17 amino acids. The CDR3 sequence is CAGSPRRREGLNTEAFF. The CDR3 coding sequence is TGTGCCGGCAGCCCTCGACGAAGGGAGGGCTTGAACACTGAAGCTTTCTTT.

The V gene is TRBV7-2, the J gene TRBJ1-6; no definite D call. This CDR3 contains 16 residues. Trimming pared 1 base from V and 0 bases from J, leaving 7 bases between. From germline, CDR1 is SGHTA and CDR2 FQGNSA. The CDR3 region has the DNA TGTGCCAGCAGCTTAGAGGGAACCTCCTATAATTCACCCCTCCACTTT. It is translated as CASSLEGTSYNSPLHF.

The chain combines TRBV7-8 with TRBJ2-7; D may be TRBD1 or TRBD2 (7 bases each). This CDR3 spans 18 amino acids. Per the germline V gene, CDR1 is SGHVS and CDR2 is FQNEAQ. V was pared by 3 bases and J by 3 bases, with 24 bases between. CDR3 coding DNA: TGTGCCAGCAGCTTGGGGGGGTTCGGGACAGTTTCCATCTACGAGCAGTACTTC. Translated, it gives CASSLGGFGTVSIYEQYF.

V usage is TRBV5-4 and J usage is TRBJ2-3; D gene ambiguous. Trimming stripped 0 bases from V and 2 bases from J, with 16 bases between. This CDR3 spans 17 amino acids. CDR1 is SGHNT, CDR2 YYREEE, per germline (reference sequence). The CDR3 DNA follows: TGTGCCAGCAGCTTGGAAGTTGGGCGGAGCTTCACAGATACGCAGTATTTT. This encodes CASSLEVGRSFTDTQYF.

This clonotype turned up a few times. The chain couples TRBV5-5 to TRBJ2-1, with D possibly TRBD2 on 6 matching bases. CDR3 length equals 13 residues. The V and J ends lost 0 bases and 9 bases respectively, with 10 bases between them. The germline CDR1 and CDR2 sequences are SGHKS and YYEKEE (reference sequence). The CDR3 sequence is CASSLDQGGEQFF. The CDR3 nucleotides are TGTGCCAGCAGCTTGGACCAGGGAGGTGAGCAGTTCTTC. The variable domain in full, with the rest retrieved from reference TRBV5-5 and TRBJ2-1, is DAGVTQSPTHLIKTRGQQVTLRCSPISGHKSVSWYQQVLGQGPQFIFQYYEKEERGRGNFPDRFSARQFPNYSSELNVNALLLGDSALYLCASSLDQGGEQFFGPGTRLTVL.

This rearrangement joins TRBV4-2 to TRBJ2-7; 10 bases line up with TRBD2. Germline CDR1 LGHNA, CDR2 YNFKEQ. CDR3 length: 15 amino acids. Trimming cost V 4 bases and J 5 bases; bases outside gene matches: 8. The CDR3, as DNA: TGTGCCAGCAGCCGTACTAGCGGGAAGGAGAACGAGCAGTACTTC. This encodes CASSRTSGKENEQYF.

The chain recombines TRBV12-3 or TRBV12-4 with TRBJ2-7; the D call may be TRBD1 or TRBD2 (5 bases each). V dropped 6 bases and J dropped 0 bases, with 12 bases sitting between them. The CDR3 has 14 amino acids. As DNA, the CDR3 is TGTGCCAGCAGCATTCGGGGCGGCTCCTACGAGCAGTACTTC. Protein: CASSIRGGSYEQYF.

V usage is TRBV10-2 and J usage is TRBJ2-1; D unresolved. Germline CDR1 WSHSY, CDR2 SAAADI. CDR3 length: 15 amino acids. V lost 3 bases and J lost 0, with 9 bases in between. The CDR3 spells CASSDMPRSYNEQFF. DNA of the CDR3: TGCGCCAGCAGTGACATGCCTCGCTCCTACAATGAGCAGTTCTTC.

This rearrangement joins TRBV24-1 to TRBJ2-4, with 7 bases identical to TRBD1. CDR3 length equals 13 residues. Germline values: CDR1 KGHDR, CDR2 SFDVKD. Trimming cost V 11 bases and J 1 base; bases outside gene matches: 4. Written as DNA, the CDR3 is TGTGCCAATCCACAGGGGGCCAAAAACATTCAGTACTTC. Protein product: CANPQGAKNIQYF.

This clonotype has a handful of counts. The genes are TRBV20-1 and TRBJ2-7; 7 bases fit TRBD1. CDR1 DFQATT and CDR2 SNEGSKA come from the germline V gene (reference sequence). V shed 5 bases, J shed 2 bases, and the junction held 12 bases outside the gene matches. CDR3 length: 15 residues. Written as DNA, the CDR3 is TGCAGTGCTTATTCTACAGGGGAACAAACCTACGAGCAGTACTTC. This gives the protein CSAYSTGEQTYEQYF.

In this sample, this clonotype turned up a few times. The CDR3, as DNA: TGCAGCACCCGACAGGGGGAGAGCTACGAGCAGTACTTC. As protein: CSTRQGESYEQYF. The chain combines TRBV29-1 with TRBJ2-7; 9 nucleotides match TRBD1. J lost 3 bases, V lost 8 bases, and 8 bases had no gene match. Germline V gene data show CDR1 as SQVTM and CDR2 as ANQGSEA. This CDR3 has 13 residues.

V gene TRBV20-1 combines with J gene TRBJ1-1, with D uncertain. The length of the CDR3 is 11 residues. CDR1 and CDR2 from the germline V gene are DFQATT and SNEGSKA (reference sequence). Trimming pared 4 bases from V and 2 bases from J, leaving 5 bases between. In DNA form, the CDR3 reads TGCAGTGCTACACATAACACTGAAGCTTTCTTT. Translation: CSATHNTEAFF.

The chain combines TRBV20-1 with TRBJ1-3, with D hard to call. CDR3 length equals 14 residues. In germline, CDR1 is DFQATT, CDR2 SNEGSKA (reference sequence). Trimming cost V 5 bases and J 4 bases, with 15 bases left between them. The chain's CDR3 is CSAWHGGRGNTIYF. The CDR3, as DNA: TGCAGTGCTTGGCATGGTGGGCGCGGAAACACCATATATTTT.

The CDR3 region is CSARDRQGGVTEAFF. In DNA, the CDR3 is TGCAGTGCTAGAGATCGGCAGGGGGGGGTCACTGAAGCTTTCTTT. This rearrangement joins TRBV20-1 to TRBJ1-1; 7 bases fit TRBD1. Germline V gives CDR1 DFQATT, CDR2 SNEGSKA (reference sequence). After removal of 0 bases from V and 4 bases from J, the junction contained 8 bases not matched to a gene. This CDR3 is 15 amino acids long.

This clonotype was detected only a few times. The chain is built from TRBV11-2 and TRBJ2-2, with D unclear. Germline CDR1 reads SGHAT; CDR2 reads FQNNGV. The CDR3 runs to 15 residues. The V end lost 0 bases, the J end lost 7 bases, and 12 bases lay between the germline ends. The CDR3: CASSLDLLWGGELFF. CDR3 nucleotide sequence: TGTGCCAGCAGCTTAGATCTGCTTTGGGGCGGGGAGCTGTTTTTT.

A few counts support this clonotype. The V call is TRBV7-9, the J call TRBJ1-1, with D hard to call. The CDR3 length is 14 residues. Germline loops: CDR1 SEHNR, CDR2 FQNEAQ (reference sequence). The V end was cut by 3 bases, the J end by 0 bases, with 8 bases between. CDR3 protein: CASSLPQLNTEAFF. CDR3 in DNA: TGTGCCAGCAGCTTGCCCCAGTTGAACACTGAAGCTTTCTTT.

V is TRBV4-3 and J is TRBJ2-1, with 9 bases aligning to TRBD2. The CDR3 runs to 16 residues. V lost 0 bases and J lost 6; bases outside the gene matches: 6. Germline CDR1 and CDR2: LGHNA and YSLEER. The DNA of the CDR3 is TGCGCCAGCAGCCAAGATGGCGCTAGCGGGACCAATGAGCAGTTCTTC. Its translation is CASSQDGASGTNEQFF.